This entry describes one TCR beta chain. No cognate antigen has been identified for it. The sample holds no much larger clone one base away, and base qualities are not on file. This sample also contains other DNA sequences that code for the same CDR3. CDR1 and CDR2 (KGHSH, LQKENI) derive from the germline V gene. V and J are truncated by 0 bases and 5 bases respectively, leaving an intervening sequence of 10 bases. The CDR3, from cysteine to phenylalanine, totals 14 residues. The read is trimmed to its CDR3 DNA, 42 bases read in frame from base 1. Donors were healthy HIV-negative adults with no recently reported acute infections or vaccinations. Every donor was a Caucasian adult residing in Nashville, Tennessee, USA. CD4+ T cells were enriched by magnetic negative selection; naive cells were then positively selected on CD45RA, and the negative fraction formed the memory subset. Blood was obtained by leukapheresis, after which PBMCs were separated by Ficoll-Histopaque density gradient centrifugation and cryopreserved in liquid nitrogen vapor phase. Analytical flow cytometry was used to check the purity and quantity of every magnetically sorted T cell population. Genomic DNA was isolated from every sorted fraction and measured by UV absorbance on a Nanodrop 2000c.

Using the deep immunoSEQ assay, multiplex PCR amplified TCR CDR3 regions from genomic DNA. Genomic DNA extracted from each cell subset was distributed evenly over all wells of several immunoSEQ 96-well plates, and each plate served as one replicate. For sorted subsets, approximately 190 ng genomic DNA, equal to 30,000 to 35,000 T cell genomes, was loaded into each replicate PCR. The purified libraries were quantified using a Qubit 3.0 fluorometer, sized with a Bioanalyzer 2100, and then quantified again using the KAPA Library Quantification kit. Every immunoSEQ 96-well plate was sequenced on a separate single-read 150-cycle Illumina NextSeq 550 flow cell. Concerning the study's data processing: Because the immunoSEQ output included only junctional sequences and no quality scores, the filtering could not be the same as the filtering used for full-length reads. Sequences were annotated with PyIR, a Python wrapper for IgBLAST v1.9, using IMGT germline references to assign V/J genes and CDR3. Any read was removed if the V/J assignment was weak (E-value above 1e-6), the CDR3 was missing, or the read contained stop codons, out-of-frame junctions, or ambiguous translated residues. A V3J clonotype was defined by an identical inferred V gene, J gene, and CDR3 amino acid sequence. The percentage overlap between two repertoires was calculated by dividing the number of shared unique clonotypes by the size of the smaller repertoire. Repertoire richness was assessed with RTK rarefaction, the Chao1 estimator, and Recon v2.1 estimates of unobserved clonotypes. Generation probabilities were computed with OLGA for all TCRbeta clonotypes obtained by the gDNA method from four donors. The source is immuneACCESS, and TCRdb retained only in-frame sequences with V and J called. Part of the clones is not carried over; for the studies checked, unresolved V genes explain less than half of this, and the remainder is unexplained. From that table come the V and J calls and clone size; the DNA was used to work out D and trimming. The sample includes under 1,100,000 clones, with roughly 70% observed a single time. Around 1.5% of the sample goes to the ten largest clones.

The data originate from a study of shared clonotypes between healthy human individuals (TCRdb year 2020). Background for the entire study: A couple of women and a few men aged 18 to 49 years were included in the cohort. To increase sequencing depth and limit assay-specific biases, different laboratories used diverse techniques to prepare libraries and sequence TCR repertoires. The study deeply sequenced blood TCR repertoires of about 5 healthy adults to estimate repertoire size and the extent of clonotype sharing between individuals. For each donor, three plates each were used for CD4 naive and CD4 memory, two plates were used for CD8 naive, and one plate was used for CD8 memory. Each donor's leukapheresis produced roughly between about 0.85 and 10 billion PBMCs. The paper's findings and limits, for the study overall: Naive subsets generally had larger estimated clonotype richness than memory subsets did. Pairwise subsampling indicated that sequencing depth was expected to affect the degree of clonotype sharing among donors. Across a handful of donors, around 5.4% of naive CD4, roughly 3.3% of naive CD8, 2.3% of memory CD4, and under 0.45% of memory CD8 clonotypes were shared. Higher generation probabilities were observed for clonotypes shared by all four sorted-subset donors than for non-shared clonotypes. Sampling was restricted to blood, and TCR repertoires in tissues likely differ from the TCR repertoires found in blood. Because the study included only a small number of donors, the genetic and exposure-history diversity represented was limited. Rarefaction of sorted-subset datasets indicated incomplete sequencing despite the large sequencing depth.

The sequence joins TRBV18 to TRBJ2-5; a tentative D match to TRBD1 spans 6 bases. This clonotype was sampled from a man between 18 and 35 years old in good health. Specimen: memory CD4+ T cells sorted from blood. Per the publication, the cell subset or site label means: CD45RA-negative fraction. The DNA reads TGTGCCAGCTCACCACCGGGGGCCCTGGAGACCCAGTACTTC. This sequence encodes CASSPPGALETQYF. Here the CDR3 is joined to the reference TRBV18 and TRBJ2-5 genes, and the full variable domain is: NAGVMQNPRHLVRRRGQEARLRCSPMKGHSHVYWYRQLPEEGLKFMVYLQKENIIDESGMPKERFSAEFPKEGPSILRIQQVVRGDSAAYFCASSPPGALETQYFGPGTRLLVL.